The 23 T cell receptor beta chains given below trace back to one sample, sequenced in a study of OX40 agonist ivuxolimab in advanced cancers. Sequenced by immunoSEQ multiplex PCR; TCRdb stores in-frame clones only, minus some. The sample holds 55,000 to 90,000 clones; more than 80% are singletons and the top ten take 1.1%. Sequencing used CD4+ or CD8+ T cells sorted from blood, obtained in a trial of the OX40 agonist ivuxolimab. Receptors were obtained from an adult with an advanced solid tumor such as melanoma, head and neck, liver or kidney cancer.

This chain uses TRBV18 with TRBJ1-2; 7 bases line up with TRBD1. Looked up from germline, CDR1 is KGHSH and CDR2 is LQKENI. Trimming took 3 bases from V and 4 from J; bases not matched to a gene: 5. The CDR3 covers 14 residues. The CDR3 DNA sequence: TGTGCCAGCTCACCTCAGGGGACAGCCTATGGCTACACCTTC. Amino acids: CASSPQGTAYGYTF.

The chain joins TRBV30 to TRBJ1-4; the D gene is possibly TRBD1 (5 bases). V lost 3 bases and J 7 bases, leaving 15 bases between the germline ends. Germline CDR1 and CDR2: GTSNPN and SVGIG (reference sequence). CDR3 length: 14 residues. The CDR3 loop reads CAWRERAGPEKLFF. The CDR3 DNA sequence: TGTGCCTGGAGGGAAAGGGCGGGGCCTGAAAAACTGTTTTTT.

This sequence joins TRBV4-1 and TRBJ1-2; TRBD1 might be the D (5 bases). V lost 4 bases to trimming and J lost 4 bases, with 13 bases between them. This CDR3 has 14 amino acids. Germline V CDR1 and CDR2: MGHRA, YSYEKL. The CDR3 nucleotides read TGCGCCAGCAGCCCCTTGGGGGGGGGCTATGGCTACACCTTC. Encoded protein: CASSPLGGGYGYTF.

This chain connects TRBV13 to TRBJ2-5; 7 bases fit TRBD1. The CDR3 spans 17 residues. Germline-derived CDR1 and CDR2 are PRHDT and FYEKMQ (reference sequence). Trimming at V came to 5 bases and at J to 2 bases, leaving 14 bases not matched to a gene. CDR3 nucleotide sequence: TGTGCCAGCAGCCCCCCACCGGGACAGTCGGAACAAGAGACCCAGTACTTC. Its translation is CASSPPPGQSEQETQYF.

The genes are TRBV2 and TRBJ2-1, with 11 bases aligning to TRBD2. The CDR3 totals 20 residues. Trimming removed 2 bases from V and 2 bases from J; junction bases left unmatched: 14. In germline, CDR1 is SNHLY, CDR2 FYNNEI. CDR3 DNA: TGTGCCAGCAGTGAATACAGGGGCTTAGCGGGGGGGTCCACCTACAATGAGCAGTTCTTC. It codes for CASSEYRGLAGGSTYNEQFF.

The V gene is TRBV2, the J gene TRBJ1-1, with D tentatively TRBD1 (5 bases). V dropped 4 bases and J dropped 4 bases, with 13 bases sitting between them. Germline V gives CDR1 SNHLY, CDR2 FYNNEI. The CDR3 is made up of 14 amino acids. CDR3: CASSGARASTEAFF. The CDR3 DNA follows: TGTGCCAGCAGTGGTGCCAGGGCGAGCACTGAAGCTTTCTTT.

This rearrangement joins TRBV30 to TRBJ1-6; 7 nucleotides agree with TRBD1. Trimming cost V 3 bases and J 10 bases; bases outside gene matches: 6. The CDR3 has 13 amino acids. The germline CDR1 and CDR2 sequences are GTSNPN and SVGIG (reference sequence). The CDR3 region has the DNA TGTGCCTGGAGAAGACAGGGAGGCTCACCCCTCCACTTT. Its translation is CAWRRQGGSPLHF. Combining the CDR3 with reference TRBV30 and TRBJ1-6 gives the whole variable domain SQTIHQWPATLVQPVGSPLSLECTVEGTSNPNLYWYRQAAGRGLQLLFYSVGIGQISSEVPQNLSASRPQDRQFILSSKKLLLSDSGFYLCAWRRQGGSPLHFGNGTRLTVT.

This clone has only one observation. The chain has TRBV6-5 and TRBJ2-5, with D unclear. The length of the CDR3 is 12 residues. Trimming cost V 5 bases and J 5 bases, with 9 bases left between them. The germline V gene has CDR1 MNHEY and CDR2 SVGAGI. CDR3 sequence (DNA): TGTGCCAGCAGTCCCCGCCGTGAGACCCAGTACTTC. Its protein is CASSPRRETQYF.

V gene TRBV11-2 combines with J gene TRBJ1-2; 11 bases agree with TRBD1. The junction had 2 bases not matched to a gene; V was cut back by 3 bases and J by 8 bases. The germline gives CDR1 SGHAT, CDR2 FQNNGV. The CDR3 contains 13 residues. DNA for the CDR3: TGTGCCAGCAGCTTGGACAGGGGGCTCGGCTACACCTTC. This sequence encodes CASSLDRGLGYTF.

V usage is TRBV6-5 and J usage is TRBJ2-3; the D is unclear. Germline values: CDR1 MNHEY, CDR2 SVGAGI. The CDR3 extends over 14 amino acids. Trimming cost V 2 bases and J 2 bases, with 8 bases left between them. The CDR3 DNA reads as TGTGCCAGCAGTTACGTGAGTAACACAGATACGCAGTATTTT. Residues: CASSYVSNTDTQYF.

Here the CDR3 DNA reads TGCGCCAGCAGCCTAACAGGCAACCTGAATCAGCCCCAGCATTTT. Residues: CASSLTGNLNQPQHF. The rearrangement links TRBV5-1 to TRBJ1-5, with a weak D call TRBD1 (5 bases). The CDR3 has 15 amino acids. Germline V gene data show CDR1 as SGHRS and CDR2 as YFSETQ. Trimming took off 4 bases at V and 4 bases at J, with 15 bases between the two ends.

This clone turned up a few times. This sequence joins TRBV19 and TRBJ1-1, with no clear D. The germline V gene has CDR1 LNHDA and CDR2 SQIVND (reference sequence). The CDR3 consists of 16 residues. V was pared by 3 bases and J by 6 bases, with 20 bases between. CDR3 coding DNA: TGTGCCAGTAGTATCCGGACCCAGCGTGGTACATCTGAAGCTTTCTTT. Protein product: CASSIRTQRGTSEAFF.

CDR3 sequence: CASSIPVGITGANVLTF. CDR3 nucleotides: TGTGCCAGTAGTATACCCGTCGGAATTACAGGGGCCAACGTCCTGACTTTC. The J gene is TRBJ2-6, the V gene TRBV19; no firm D call. The CDR3 runs to 17 residues. V lost 2 bases and J lost 4, with 15 bases in between. Germline CDR1 is LNHDA and CDR2 is SQIVND (reference sequence).

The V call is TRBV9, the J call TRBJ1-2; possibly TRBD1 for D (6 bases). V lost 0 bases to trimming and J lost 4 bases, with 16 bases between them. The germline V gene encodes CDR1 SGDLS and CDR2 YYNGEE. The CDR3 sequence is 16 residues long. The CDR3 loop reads CASSVAWTALSYGYTF. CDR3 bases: TGTGCCAGCAGCGTAGCTTGGACAGCACTTAGCTATGGCTACACCTTC.

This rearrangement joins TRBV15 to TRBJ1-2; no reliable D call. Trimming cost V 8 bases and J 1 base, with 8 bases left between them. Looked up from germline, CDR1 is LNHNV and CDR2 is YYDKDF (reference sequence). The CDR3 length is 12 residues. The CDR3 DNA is TGTGCCACCTTTCAGGTTAACTATGGCTACACCTTC. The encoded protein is CATFQVNYGYTF.

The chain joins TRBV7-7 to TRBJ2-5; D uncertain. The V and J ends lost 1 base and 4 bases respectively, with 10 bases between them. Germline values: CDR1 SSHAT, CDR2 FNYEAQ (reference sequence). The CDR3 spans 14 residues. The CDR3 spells CASSLGDSGETQYF. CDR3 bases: TGTGCCAGCAGCTTAGGAGATAGTGGAGAGACCCAGTACTTC.

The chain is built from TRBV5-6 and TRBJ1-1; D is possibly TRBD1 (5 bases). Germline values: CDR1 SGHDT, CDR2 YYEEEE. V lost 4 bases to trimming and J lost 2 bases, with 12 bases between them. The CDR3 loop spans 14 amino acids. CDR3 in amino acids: CASSRGRYNTEAFF. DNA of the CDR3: TGTGCCAGCAGCAGGGGCCGTTACAACACTGAAGCTTTCTTT.

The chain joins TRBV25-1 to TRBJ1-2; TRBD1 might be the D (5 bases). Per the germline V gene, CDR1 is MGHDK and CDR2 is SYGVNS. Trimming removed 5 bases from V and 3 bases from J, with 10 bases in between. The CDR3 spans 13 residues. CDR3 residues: CASSRGDHYGYTF. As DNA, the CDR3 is TGTGCCAGCAGTCGGGGGGATCACTATGGCTACACCTTC.

Here the CDR3 reads CASSSGAGGETQYF. CDR3 nucleotide sequence: TGTGCCAGCTCCTCGGGAGCGGGCGGGGAGACCCAGTACTTC. The rearrangement uses TRBV11-2 and TRBJ2-5; perhaps TRBD2 as D (6 bases). Trimming cost V 8 bases and J 5 bases, with 18 bases left between them. CDR3 size: 14 residues. Germline CDR1 SGHAT, CDR2 FQNNGV.

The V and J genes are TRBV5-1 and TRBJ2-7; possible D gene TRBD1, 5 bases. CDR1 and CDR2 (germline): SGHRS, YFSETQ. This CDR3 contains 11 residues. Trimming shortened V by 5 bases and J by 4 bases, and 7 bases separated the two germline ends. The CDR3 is CASSKGYEQYF. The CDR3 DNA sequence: TGCGCCAGCAGTAAGGGGTACGAGCAGTACTTC.

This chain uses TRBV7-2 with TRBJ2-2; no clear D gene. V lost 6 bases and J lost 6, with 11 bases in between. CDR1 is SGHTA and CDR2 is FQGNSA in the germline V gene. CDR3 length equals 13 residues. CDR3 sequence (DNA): TGTGCCAGCAGGTTGATTCTCGCCGGGGAGCTGTTTTTT. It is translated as CASRLILAGELFF.

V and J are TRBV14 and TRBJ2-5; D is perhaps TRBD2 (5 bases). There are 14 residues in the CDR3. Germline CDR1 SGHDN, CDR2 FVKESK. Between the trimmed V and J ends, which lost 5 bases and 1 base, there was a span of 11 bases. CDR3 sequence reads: CASSTPGSQETQYF. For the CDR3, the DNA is TGTGCCAGCAGCACCCCGGGGAGCCAAGAGACCCAGTACTTC.

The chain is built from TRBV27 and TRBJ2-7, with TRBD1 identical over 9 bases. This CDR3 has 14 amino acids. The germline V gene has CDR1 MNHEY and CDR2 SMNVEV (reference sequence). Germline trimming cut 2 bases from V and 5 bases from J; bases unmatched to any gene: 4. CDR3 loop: CASSLGTGSHEQYF. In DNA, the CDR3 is TGTGCCAGCAGTTTAGGGACAGGGAGTCACGAGCAGTACTTC.